The next 11 T cell receptor beta chains were all read from a single sample in a study of blood T cells in healthy people across ages. For the second PCR, which ran for roughly 6 to 12 cycles, a sample-barcoded 5' primer and a J-beta primer mix were used. MiXCR, applied by TCRdb to the 5' RACE reads, yields one record per CDR3 protein. The sample comprises around 1.7 million distinct CDR3 sequences, roughly 27% of which are singletons, and around 7.7% rests with the top ten. Sequencing was performed on blood. These receptors were collected from a woman aged 25-40 years in good health.

This chain connects TRBV4-1 to TRBJ1-4; TRBD1 agrees at 10 bases. The CDR3 runs to 15 residues. After removal of 4 bases from V and 7 bases from J, the junction contained 6 bases not matched to a gene. Germline V gene sequence: CDR1 MGHRA, CDR2 YSYEKL. The CDR3 here is CASSLTGTGVEKLFF. CDR3 in DNA: TGCGCCAGCAGCCTCACTGGGACAGGGGTTGAAAAACTGTTTTTT.

This clonotype was counted only a few times. The chain links TRBV9 to TRBJ2-5; 8 bases agree with TRBD2. Losses at the gene ends were 1 base for V and 4 bases for J; bases not matched to a gene: 6. Per germline, CDR1 SGDLS and CDR2 YYNGEE. The CDR3 is 15 residues long. The CDR3: CASSVHGGVGETQYF. DNA of the CDR3: TGTGCCAGCAGCGTACACGGGGGGGTGGGAGAGACCCAGTACTTC. Full variable domain (rest looked up from reference TRBV9 and TRBJ2-5): DSGVTQTPKHLITATGQRVTLRCSPRSGDLSVYWYQQSLDQGLQFLIQYYNGEERAKGNILERFSAQQFPDLHSELNLSSLELGDSALYFCASSVHGGVGETQYFGPGTRLLVL.

This clonotype was seen only a few times. This chain joins TRBV12-3 or TRBV12-4 and TRBJ1-5; D is uncertain. This CDR3 contains 12 residues. With 8 bases removed from V and 7 bases from J, the gap between germline ends came to 12 bases. The CDR3 bases are TGTGCCAGCCATCTCCCAGGCCAGCCCCAGCATTTT. It yields the protein CASHLPGQPQHF.

A note on this clonotype: Since a much larger clone is just one base distant, this may be a read error. The CDR3 coding sequence is TGCAGTGTTAGGTCCCGGGGGGAGGGCATTCAGTACTTC. This translates into CSVRSRGEGIQYF. The V gene is TRBV20-1, the J gene TRBJ2-4; 7 bases line up with TRBD2. Looked up from germline, CDR1 is DFQATT and CDR2 is SNEGSKA (reference sequence). CDR3 size: 13 residues. The V segment lost 7 bases and the J segment 9 bases; nucleotides outside the gene matches: 12.

Only a few counts were recorded for this clonotype. This sequence joins TRBV3-1 and TRBJ2-3, with TRBD2 identical over 8 bases. Germline assignment: CDR1 LGHDT and CDR2 YNNKEL (reference sequence). V dropped 4 bases and J dropped 1; count of bases not matched to a gene: 13. The CDR3 loop spans 18 amino acids. The CDR3: CASSPTLARGAGTDTQYF. CDR3 DNA sequence: TGTGCCAGCAGCCCTACCCTTGCGCGGGGGGCAGGCACAGATACGCAGTATTTT.

This clonotype was seen ten or more times. For the CDR3, the DNA is TGCGCCAGCAGCCAAGAACACCGGCCGGGGATAGCCAAAAACATTCAGTACTTC. Translated: CASSQEHRPGIAKNIQYF. This chain uses TRBV4-1 with TRBJ2-4; the D gene is possibly TRBD2 (5 bases). Germline-derived CDR1 and CDR2 are MGHRA and YSYEKL. The ends were cut back, 0 bases at V and 0 bases at J, with 15 bases in the middle. This CDR3 is 18 amino acids long.

The V call is TRBV10-3, the J call TRBJ2-7, with TRBD1 matching 7 bases. Germline-derived CDR1 and CDR2 are ENHRY and SYGVKD. The CDR3 has 12 residues. After removal of 6 bases from V and 5 bases from J, the junction contained 4 bases not matched to a gene. The DNA for the CDR3 is TGTGCCATCAGCCAAACAGGGGACGAGCAGTACTTC. This sequence encodes CAISQTGDEQYF.

The CDR3 sequence: CASSRGTGSSPYGYTF. CDR3 nucleotide sequence: TGCGCCAGCAGCCGCGGGACAGGGTCAAGCCCATATGGCTACACCTTC. The chain recombines TRBV4-3 with TRBJ1-2; 9 positions match TRBD1. CDR1 and CDR2 (germline): LGHNA, YSLEER. The CDR3 contains 16 residues. V lost 4 bases, J lost 5 bases, and 11 bases stayed unmatched.

The genes are TRBV5-1 and TRBJ2-7; D ambiguous. There are 15 residues in the CDR3. Germline loops: CDR1 SGHRS, CDR2 YFSETQ. Trimming left V 3 bases short and J 0 bases short, with 13 bases between. The CDR3 here is CASSYLVGSSYEQYF. The CDR3 coding sequence is TGCGCCAGCAGCTACTTGGTCGGATCCTCCTACGAGCAGTACTTC.

Note on this clonotype: The germline gene is not matched at one end of the junction; a read error may be the cause. This chain's CDR3 is CDSSVGSYNEQFF. The CDR3 DNA is TGTGACAGCAGCGTAGGAAGTTACAATGAGCAGTTCTTC. This chain joins TRBV9 and TRBJ2-1, with unresolved D. This CDR3 spans 13 amino acids. Germline CDR1 and CDR2: SGDLS and YYNGEE.

The V gene is TRBV5-1, the J gene TRBJ2-3; 8 nucleotides match TRBD2. CDR1 is SGHRS and CDR2 is YFSETQ in the germline V gene. The CDR3 sequence is 16 residues long. With 3 bases clipped from V and 1 base from J, the junction kept 7 bases outside the gene matches. The CDR3 reads CASSSGTRGGTDTQYF. The CDR3 coding sequence is TGCGCCAGCAGCTCCGGGACTAGGGGTGGCACAGATACGCAGTATTTT.